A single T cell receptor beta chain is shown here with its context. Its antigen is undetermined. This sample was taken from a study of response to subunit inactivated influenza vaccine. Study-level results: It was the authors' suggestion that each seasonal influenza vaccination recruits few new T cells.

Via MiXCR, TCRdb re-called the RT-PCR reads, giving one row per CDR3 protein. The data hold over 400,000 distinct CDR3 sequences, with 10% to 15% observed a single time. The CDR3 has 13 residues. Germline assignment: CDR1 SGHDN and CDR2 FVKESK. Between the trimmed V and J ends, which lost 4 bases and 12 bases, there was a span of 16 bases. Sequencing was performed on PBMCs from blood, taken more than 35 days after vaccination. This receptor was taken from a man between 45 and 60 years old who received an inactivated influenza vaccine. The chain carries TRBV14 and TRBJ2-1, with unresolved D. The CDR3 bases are TGTGCCAGCAGCCCCGGGCCGCTCACGGGGCAGTTCTTC. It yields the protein CASSPGPLTGQFF.